These 20 T cell receptor beta chains share one sample of origin, sequenced in a study of blood T cell repertoires in COVID-19. Measured with immunoSEQ multiplex PCR; TCRdb has only the in-frame clones, and not every one. The sample records 250,000 or so clones, roughly 88% being singletons. Sample: PBMCs or T cells enriched from blood (not recorded which). The receptors originated from a woman in her thirties or forties who had been exposed to COVID-19.

The rearrangement links TRBV3-1 (or the pseudogene TRBV3-2) to TRBJ2-2, with no clear D. V gave up 4 bases and J gave up 4 bases, with 7 bases separating them. This CDR3 is 13 amino acids long. Per the germline V gene, CDR1 is LGHDT and CDR2 is YNNKEL (reference sequence). The CDR3 nucleotides are TGTGCCAGCAGCCGTCTCTCCACCGGGGAGCTGTTTTTT. Its protein is CASSRLSTGELFF.

The chain employs TRBV5-4 and TRBJ1-1; a possible D gene is TRBD1 (5 bases). Per the germline V gene, CDR1 is SGHNT and CDR2 is YYREEE (reference sequence). Trimming took off 0 bases at V and 4 bases at J, with 10 bases between the two ends. The CDR3 spans 14 residues. The chain's CDR3 is CASSLVGVSTEAFF. In DNA, the CDR3 is TGTGCCAGCAGCTTGGTAGGGGTCTCCACTGAAGCTTTCTTT.

The chain recombines TRBV6-5 with TRBJ2-7; 9 bases match TRBD1. This CDR3 region has 14 residues. V lost 5 bases and J lost 2; bases outside the gene matches: 4. Germline-derived CDR1 and CDR2 are MNHEY and SVGAGI. CDR3 region: CASSTTGGAYEQYF. The DNA for the CDR3 is TGTGCCAGCAGTACAACAGGGGGCGCCTACGAGCAGTACTTC.

V gene TRBV5-6 combines with J gene TRBJ2-7, with D maybe TRBD1 (5 bases). Between the trimmed V and J ends, which lost 2 bases and 3 bases, there was a span of 12 bases. This CDR3 has 14 residues. Germline-derived CDR1 and CDR2 are SGHDT and YYEEEE. The CDR3 DNA follows: TGTGCCAGCAGCTTTATCGGACATCTCTACGAGCAGTACTTC. It specifies CASSFIGHLYEQYF. Together with reference TRBV5-6 and TRBJ2-7, the CDR3 gives the full variable domain: DAGVTQSPTHLIKTRGQQVTLRCSPKSGHDTVSWYQQALGQGPQFIFQYYEEEERQRGNFPDRFSGHQFPNYSSELNVNALLLGDSALYLCASSFIGHLYEQYFGPGTRLTVT.

The chain is built from TRBV5-4 and TRBJ2-7, with TRBD1 matching 7 bases. The CDR3 runs 14 residues. Trimming removed 2 bases from V and 0 bases from J; junction bases left unmatched: 2. Looked up from germline, CDR1 is SGHNT and CDR2 is YYREEE (reference sequence). CDR3 amino acids: CASSLQGSSYEQYF. As DNA, the CDR3 is TGTGCCAGCAGCTTACAGGGGAGCTCCTACGAGCAGTACTTC.

The J gene is TRBJ1-2, the V gene TRBV6-2 or TRBV6-3; 8 nucleotides match TRBD1. After removal of 3 bases from V and 5 bases from J, the junction contained 17 bases not matched to a gene. This CDR3 region has 18 residues. The germline V gene encodes CDR1 MNHEY and CDR2 SVGEGT. CDR3 nucleotides: TGTGCCAGCAGTTATCCCCCAGGGGGCCGCGGGGACCGTTATGGCTACACCTTC. This encodes CASSYPPGGRGDRYGYTF.

The chain joins TRBV30 to TRBJ2-1, with 11 bases lining up with TRBD2. Germline V gene data show CDR1 as GTSNPN and CDR2 as SVGIG (reference sequence). V dropped 8 bases and J dropped 4; count of bases not matched to a gene: 4. CDR3 size: 13 residues. Written as DNA, the CDR3 is TGTGCCCAGGGACTAGCGGCTTACAATGAGCAGTTCTTC. As protein: CAQGLAAYNEQFF.

This clone was detected only once. The chain has TRBV4-3 and TRBJ1-2, with D unclear. The V end lost 2 bases, the J end lost 4 bases, and 20 bases lay between the germline ends. The CDR3 is made up of 17 amino acids. Germline V lookup: CDR1 LGHNA, CDR2 YSLEER. CDR3 sequence (DNA): TGCGCCAGCAGCCAATTTTCGGACCCGGCGGGCGCCTATGGCTACACCTTC. As protein: CASSQFSDPAGAYGYTF.

V and J are TRBV4-1 and TRBJ1-1; tentative D call: TRBD1 (5 bases). Germline V gene lookup returns CDR1 MGHRA and CDR2 YSYEKL. This CDR3 is 16 amino acids long. Trimming removed 0 bases from V and 3 bases from J, with 14 bases in between. The CDR3 nucleotides are TGCGCCAGCAGCCAAGATGGATCCAGGGTAGACACTGAAGCTTTCTTT. Amino acid sequence: CASSQDGSRVDTEAFF.

This chain links TRBV5-6 with TRBJ1-5; D is ambiguous. V dropped 3 bases and J dropped 7 bases, with 5 bases sitting between them. The CDR3 is 11 amino acids. Germline V gene lookup returns CDR1 SGHDT and CDR2 YYEEEE. The CDR3 is CASSSPQPQHF. The CDR3 DNA reads as TGTGCCAGCAGCTCCCCGCAGCCCCAGCATTTT. The whole variable domain, remainder taken from reference TRBV5-6 and TRBJ1-5, is DAGVTQSPTHLIKTRGQQVTLRCSPKSGHDTVSWYQQALGQGPQFIFQYYEEEERQRGNFPDRFSGHQFPNYSSELNVNALLLGDSALYLCASSSPQPQHFGDGTRLSIL.

This clone was seen only once. The chain uses TRBV6-2 or TRBV6-3 and TRBJ1-5; no clear D. Germline assignment: CDR1 MNHEY and CDR2 SVGEGT. The length of the CDR3 is 16 residues. Trimming took off 6 bases at V and 1 base at J, with 16 bases between the two ends. The CDR3 sequence is CASSRLPRPSNQPQHF. CDR3 in DNA: TGTGCCAGCAGCCGACTGCCAAGGCCGAGCAATCAGCCCCAGCATTTT.

V is TRBV7-8 and J is TRBJ2-3, with D tentatively TRBD2 (5 bases). V shed 5 bases and J shed 2 bases, with 14 bases lying between them. In germline, CDR1 is SGHVS, CDR2 FQNEAQ. The CDR3 extends over 15 amino acids. This CDR3 is CASSRSGWDTDTQYF. The CDR3 coding sequence is TGTGCCAGCAGCCGGAGCGGATGGGACACAGATACGCAGTATTTT.

The chain couples TRBV15 to TRBJ1-5; 10 nucleotides align to TRBD1. This CDR3 spans 15 amino acids. V lost 6 bases to trimming and J lost 4 bases; unmatched junction nucleotides: 6. The germline V gene has CDR1 LNHNV and CDR2 YYDKDF (reference sequence). DNA of the CDR3: TGTGCCACCAGTCAGACAGGGGGCTGGAATCAGCCCCAGCATTTT. Its translation: CATSQTGGWNQPQHF. The entire variable domain, with the rest obtained from reference TRBV15 and TRBJ1-5, is as follows: DAMVIQNPRYQVTQFGKPVTLSCSQTLNHNVMYWYQQKSSQAPKLLFHYYDKDFNNEADTPDNFQSRRPNTSFCFLDIRSPGLGDTAMYLCATSQTGGWNQPQHFGDGTRLSIL.

Comments on this clone: The junction and the germline gene differ at one end; a read error may be behind it. This chain uses TRBV2 with TRBJ2-1; the match to TRBD2 covers 8 bases. CDR1 is SNHLY and CDR2 is FYNNEI in the germline V gene. CDR3 length: 17 residues. The CDR3 nucleotides are TGTGCCAGCAGCGAAGACCTGACTAGCGTTATAGTGCGTGAGCAGTTCTTC. Residues: CASSEDLTSVIVREQFF.

This clone is a singleton in its sample. The V call is TRBV7-5, the J call TRBJ2-1; the D call in the table, TRBD2, was not verified against the DNA. TRBV7-5 is a pseudogene segment. This CDR3 is built from 17 residues. The CDR3 here is CARSLHPGLAGYNEQFF. The CDR3 bases are TGTGCCAGAAGCCTTCACCCGGGACTAGCGGGATACAATGAGCAGTTCTTC.

The chain employs TRBV30 and TRBJ2-7, with D unclear. This CDR3 region has 14 residues. V was pared by 5 bases and J by 0 bases, with 14 bases between. From germline, CDR1 is GTSNPN and CDR2 SVGIG (reference sequence). This CDR3 reads CAWSSSRSSYEQYF. CDR3 DNA: TGTGCCTGGTCTTCTTCTAGAAGCTCCTACGAGCAGTACTTC.

The chain uses TRBV4-1 and TRBJ2-1; D may be TRBD2 (6 bases). Trimming pared 4 bases from V and 6 bases from J, leaving 16 bases between. The germline gives CDR1 MGHRA, CDR2 YSYEKL. The CDR3 runs to 15 residues. This CDR3 is CASSLPYVGGNEQFF. CDR3 bases: TGCGCCAGCAGCCTCCCTTACGTGGGGGGCAATGAGCAGTTCTTC.

The gene calls are TRBV7-8 and TRBJ2-1; 7 bases fit TRBD2. With 3 bases clipped from V and 10 bases from J, the junction kept 3 bases outside the gene matches. The CDR3 covers 12 residues. Germline CDR1 SGHVS, CDR2 FQNEAQ. The CDR3 is CASSLYSGEQFF. CDR3 nucleotide sequence: TGTGCCAGCAGCTTGTATAGCGGGGAGCAGTTCTTC.

CDR3 in DNA: TGTGCCAGCAGTTCCCCGACAGCCTCCTACAATGAGCAGTTCTTC. Amino acids: CASSSPTASYNEQFF. The chain uses TRBV27 and TRBJ2-1, with D possibly TRBD1 on 5 matching bases. V was pared by 4 bases and J by 0 bases, with 10 bases between. CDR1 and CDR2 (germline): MNHEY, SMNVEV (reference sequence). The CDR3 runs 15 residues.

This chain uses TRBV7-9 with TRBJ1-6; tentatively, D is TRBD1 (5 bases). CDR3 length: 17 amino acids. V was clipped by 6 bases and J by 7 bases, with 22 bases between them. The germline V gene encodes CDR1 SEHNR and CDR2 FQNEAQ (reference sequence). This chain's CDR3 is CASRLPVSQGVNSPLHF. In DNA form, the CDR3 reads TGTGCCAGCAGGCTTCCCGTTTCGCAGGGCGTCAATTCACCCCTCCACTTT.